This TCR beta chain was observed in a study of T cell repertoires in cytomegalovirus infection (dated by TCRdb to about 2019). Regarding the study in general: The HLA type of each donor mattered for the analysis, because public TCR beta signatures pointed to carriage of CMV infection along with the matching HLA type. The research as a whole found: The ex vivo response was dominated by HLA-C-restricted CMV-specific TCR beta clonotypes, and the single most frequent clonotype in two of eight donors was supplied by these HLA-C-restricted clonotypes. In both this cohort and an independent cohort of 350 to 400 donors, the cumulative frequency of public TCR beta family members distinguished carriers of CMV infection plus the relevant HLA type.

TCRdb shows the sequencer as Illumina HiSeq 1500. TCRdb cleaned the public reads at Q25 with fastp, built clones with MiXCR and kept in-frame beta chains. A single entry per CDR3 protein holds the most common genes and DNA from its merged rows. The sample table shows fewer than 550,000 distinct CDR3 sequences, and approximately 10% are seen once. The ten largest clones represent approximately 10% of the sample. In its sample, this clonotype was seen many times. Its target antigen remains unknown. No base-level quality is on record; no much larger clone is a single base apart. Sequenced material: PBMCs. This clonotype originated in a human donor in good health (CMV status not recorded). Some clones in this sample may be carry-over from other donors' samples.

The sequenced DNA: TGTGCCAGCAGTCGCCTCTCAACTAATGAAAAACTGTTTTTT. This is translated as CASSRLSTNEKLFF. The chain employs TRBV2 and TRBJ1-4; confidence is insufficient to name the D gene. The CDR3 measures 14 amino acids from cysteine to phenylalanine. Only CDR3 DNA is held: 42 bases, read in frame from base 1. Per the germline V gene, SNHLY is the CDR1 and FYNNEI is the CDR2. V lost 5 bases and J lost 0 bases; the stretch between them is 7 bases long.